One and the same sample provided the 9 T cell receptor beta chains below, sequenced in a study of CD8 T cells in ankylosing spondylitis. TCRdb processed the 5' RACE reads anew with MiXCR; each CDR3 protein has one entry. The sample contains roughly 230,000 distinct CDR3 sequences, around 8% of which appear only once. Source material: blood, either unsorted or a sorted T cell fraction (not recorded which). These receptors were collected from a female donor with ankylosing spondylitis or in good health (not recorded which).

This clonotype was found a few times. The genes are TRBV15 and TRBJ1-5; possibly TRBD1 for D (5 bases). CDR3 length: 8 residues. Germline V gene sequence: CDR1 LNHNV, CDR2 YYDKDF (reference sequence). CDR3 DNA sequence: TGTTTATTCTTGGGGGAGCATTTT. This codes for CLFLGEHF.

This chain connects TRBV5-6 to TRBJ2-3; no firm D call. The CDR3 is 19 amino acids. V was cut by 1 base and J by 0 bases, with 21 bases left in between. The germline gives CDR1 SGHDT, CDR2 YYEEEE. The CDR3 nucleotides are TGTGCCAGCAGCTTGATAGGCCCCACTCCCTCCCTTAGCACAGATACGCAGTATTTT. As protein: CASSLIGPTPSLSTDTQYF.

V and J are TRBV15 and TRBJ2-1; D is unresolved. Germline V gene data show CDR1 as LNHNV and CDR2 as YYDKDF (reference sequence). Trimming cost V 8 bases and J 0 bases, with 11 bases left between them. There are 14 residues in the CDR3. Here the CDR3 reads CATAGRISYNEQFF. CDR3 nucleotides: TGTGCCACCGCAGGCAGGATCTCCTACAATGAGCAGTTCTTC. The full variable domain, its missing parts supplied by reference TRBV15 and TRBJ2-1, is DAMVIQNPRYQVTQFGKPVTLSCSQTLNHNVMYWYQQKSSQAPKLLFHYYDKDFNNEADTPDNFQSRRPNTSFCFLDIRSPGLGDTAMYLCATAGRISYNEQFFGPGTRLTVL.

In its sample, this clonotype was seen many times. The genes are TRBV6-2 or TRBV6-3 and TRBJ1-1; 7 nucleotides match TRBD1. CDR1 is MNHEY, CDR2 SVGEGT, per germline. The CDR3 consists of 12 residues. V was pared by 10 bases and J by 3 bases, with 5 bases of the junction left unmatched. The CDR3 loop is CATWDSYTEAFF. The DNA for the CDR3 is TGTGCCACCTGGGACAGCTACACTGAAGCTTTCTTT.

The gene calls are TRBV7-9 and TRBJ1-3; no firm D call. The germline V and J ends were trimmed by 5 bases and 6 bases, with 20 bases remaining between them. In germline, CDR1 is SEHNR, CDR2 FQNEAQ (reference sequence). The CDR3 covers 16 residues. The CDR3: CASSPLDGVTPNTIYF. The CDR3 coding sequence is TGTGCCAGCAGCCCCCTCGACGGAGTAACGCCAAACACCATATATTTT.

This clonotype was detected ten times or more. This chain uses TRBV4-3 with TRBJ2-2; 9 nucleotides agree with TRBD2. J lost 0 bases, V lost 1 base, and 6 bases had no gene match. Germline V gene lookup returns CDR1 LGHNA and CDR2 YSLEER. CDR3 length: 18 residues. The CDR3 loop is CASSQVRASGANTGELFF. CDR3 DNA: TGCGCCAGCAGCCAAGTCCGGGCTAGCGGGGCGAACACCGGGGAGCTGTTTTTT.

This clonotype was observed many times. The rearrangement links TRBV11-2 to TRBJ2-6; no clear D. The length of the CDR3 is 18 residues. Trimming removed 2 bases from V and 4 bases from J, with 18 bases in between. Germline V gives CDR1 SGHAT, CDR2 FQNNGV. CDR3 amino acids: CASSLRMLGRAGANVLTF. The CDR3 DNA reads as TGTGCCAGCAGCTTAAGAATGCTGGGAAGGGCCGGGGCCAACGTCCTGACTTTC.

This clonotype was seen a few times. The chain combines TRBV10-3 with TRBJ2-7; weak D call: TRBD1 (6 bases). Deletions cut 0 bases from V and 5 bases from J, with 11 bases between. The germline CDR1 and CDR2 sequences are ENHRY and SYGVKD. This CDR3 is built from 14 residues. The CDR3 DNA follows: TGTGCCATCAGTGAGTCGACAGGAGGCCACGAGCAGTACTTC. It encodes CAISESTGGHEQYF.

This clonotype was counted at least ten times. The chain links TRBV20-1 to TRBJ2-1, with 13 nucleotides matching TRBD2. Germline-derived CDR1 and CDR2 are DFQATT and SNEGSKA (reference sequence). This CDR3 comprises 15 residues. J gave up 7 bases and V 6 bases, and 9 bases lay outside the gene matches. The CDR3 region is CSAIAGLAGRNEQFF. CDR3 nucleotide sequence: TGCAGTGCGATCGCGGGACTAGCGGGAAGGAATGAGCAGTTCTTC.